The rows below give T cell receptor beta chains drawn from one sample of a study of cytomegalovirus exposure and HLA in healthy donors. The assay was immunoSEQ multiplex PCR, and TCRdb's table has in-frame clones only and misses some. The profile shows more than 95,000 clones, around 67% of them singletons. Sequenced material: PBMCs. The origin of the receptors is a woman between 45 and 65 years old in good health and CMV-seronegative. CDR3s include the opening cysteine and the closing phenylalanine or tryptophan. Fields, in order: V gene, J gene, clone size, D gene, CDR3 protein, CDR3 DNA. D genes are given only for firm matches. Not every row has a clone size; where given, it reads once, few, many or a size class.

TRBV4-1,TRBJ2-2,.,.,CASSPSANTGELFF,TGCGCCAGCAGCCCAAGCGCGAACACCGGGGAGCTGTTTTTT
TRBV2,TRBJ2-2,.,TRBD1,CAADRGRETGELFF,TGTGCCGCGGACAGGGGGCGCGAAACCGGGGAGCTGTTTTTT
TRBV18,TRBJ2-5,few,TRBD2,CASSPRLAQETQYF,TGTGCCAGCTCACCTAGACTAGCGCAAGAGACCCAGTACTTC
TRBV7-6,TRBJ2-1,few,.,CASSPNRYNEQFF,TGTGCCAGCAGCCCTAACAGGTACAATGAGCAGTTCTTC
TRBV28,TRBJ2-1,once,TRBD2,CASRDRSFGGRSPSYNEQFF,TGTGCCAGCAGGGACAGAAGCTTTGGCGGGAGGTCACCCTCCTACAATGAGCAGTTCTTC
TRBV2,TRBJ2-1,.,TRBD2,CASSGREFNEQFF,TGTGCCAGCAGTGGGCGGGAGTTCAATGAGCAGTTCTTC
TRBV5-1,TRBJ2-3,few,.,CASSLENRGGTDTQYF,TGCGCCAGCAGCTTGGAAAACAGGGGAGGTACAGATACGCAGTATTTT
TRBV4-1,TRBJ2-7,.,TRBD2,CASRPGLAVIYEQYF,TGCGCCAGCAGACCGGGACTAGCGGTCATCTACGAGCAGTACTTC
TRBV6-5,TRBJ2-7,.,.,CASSYGDSFDEQYF,TGTGCCAGCAGTTACGGAGACAGTTTCGACGAGCAGTACTTC
TRBV11-2,TRBJ1-1,.,.,CASSSQVNTEAFF,TGTGCCAGCAGCTCACAGGTGAACACTGAAGCTTTCTTT
TRBV6-5,TRBJ2-2,few,TRBD1,CASSLGQVFFGELFF,TGTGCCAGCAGTCTAGGACAGGTTTTTTTCGGGGAGCTGTTTTTT
TRBV21-1,TRBJ2-1,.,.,CASSNGLRDSYNEQFF,TGTGCCAGCAGCAACGGTCTCCGAGACTCCTACAATGAGCAGTTCTTC
TRBV6-4,TRBJ2-3,.,TRBD2,CASSVDSGVRGAQYF,TGTGCCAGCAGTGTCGATTCCGGGGTCCGGGGGGCGCAGTATTTT
TRBV10-3,TRBJ2-1,.,TRBD2,CAITPTGLAGARSYNEQFF,TGTGCCATCACCCCCACCGGACTAGCGGGGGCCCGCTCCTACAATGAGCAGTTCTTC
TRBV6-1,TRBJ2-1,.,.,CASARGAENNEQFF,TGTGCCAGCGCCCGCGGGGCGGAAAACAATGAGCAGTTCTTC
TRBV27,TRBJ2-7,.,TRBD2,CASKTRVSGSTGEQYF,TGTGCCAGCAAAACGAGGGTAAGCGGGAGCACGGGCGAGCAGTACTTC
TRBV4-3,TRBJ2-1,.,TRBD2,CASSQDLAGGRKFF,TGCGCCAGCAGCCAAGACCTAGCGGGAGGCCGCAAATTCTTC
TRBV15,TRBJ2-3,.,TRBD2,CATSTRLAGATDTQYF,TGTGCCACCAGCACTCGGCTAGCGGGGGCCACAGATACGCAGTATTTT
TRBV7-6,TRBJ2-1,.,.,CASSLDTHNEQFF,TGTGCCAGCAGCTTAGATACTCACAATGAGCAGTTCTTC
TRBV7-3,TRBJ2-7,.,.,CASSLQDSYEQYF,TGTGCCAGCAGCCTGCAGGACAGCTACGAGCAGTACTTC
TRBV9,TRBJ2-7,.,TRBD2,CASSVVAGGGDEQYF,TGTGCCAGCAGCGTAGTAGCGGGAGGAGGAGACGAGCAGTACTTC
TRBV5-8,TRBJ2-7,.,TRBD1,CASSGTGYEQYF,TGTGCCAGCAGCGGGACAGGCTACGAGCAGTACTTC
TRBV4-1,TRBJ1-4,once,.,CASSHLQGTNEKLFF,TGCGCCAGCAGCCACCTACAGGGAACTAATGAAAAACTGTTTTTT
TRBV4-3,TRBJ2-2,few,.,CATSPVGGLNTGELFF,TGCGCCACCTCCCCGGTAGGGGGTTTAAACACCGGGGAGCTGTTTTTT
TRBV4-2,TRBJ1-2,.,.,CASSQDELGYTF,TGTGCCAGCAGCCAAGATGAGCTCGGCTACACCTTC
TRBV20-1,TRBJ2-7,.,TRBD1,CSAPTGAQQYF,TGCAGTGCCCCGACAGGGGCCCAACAGTACTTC
TRBV20-1,TRBJ2-1,once,.,CSANSYNEQFF,TGCAGTGCTAACTCATACAATGAGCAGTTCTTC
TRBV18,TRBJ2-1,.,TRBD2,CASSAREGDEQFF,TGTGCCAGCTCCGCCAGGGAGGGTGATGAGCAGTTCTTC
TRBV5-1,TRBJ2-3,.,.,CASSFPSSADTQYF,TGCGCCAGCAGCTTCCCTAGCTCGGCAGATACGCAGTATTTT
TRBV27,TRBJ1-1,few,TRBD1,CASRDRVNTEAFF,TGTGCCAGCAGGGACAGGGTAAACACTGAAGCTTTCTTT
TRBV19,TRBJ2-2,.,.,CASQKGVTGELFF,TGTGCCAGTCAAAAGGGGGTCACCGGGGAGCTGTTTTTT
TRBV6-5,TRBJ2-2,few,TRBD1,CASRATGLGGELFF,TGTGCCAGCAGAGCGACAGGGCTGGGCGGGGAGCTGTTTTTT
TRBV7-2,TRBJ2-7,.,.,CASSPPGPYEQYF,TGTGCCAGCAGCCCGCCGGGTCCCTACGAGCAGTACTTC
TRBV18,TRBJ1-6,.,.,CASSLTQQGNSPLHF,TGTGCCAGCTCACTGACCCAGCAGGGGAATTCACCCCTCCACTTT
TRBV4-3,TRBJ2-4,once,.,CASSQDRGSNKNIQYF,TGCGCCAGCAGCCAAGATAGGGGGTCTAATAAAAACATTCAGTACTTC
TRBV7-9,TRBJ1-6,few,.,CASSQATGFRNSPLHF,TGTGCCAGCAGCCAAGCCACAGGGTTCAGGAATTCACCCCTCCACTTT
TRBV9,TRBJ1-1,once,.,CASSAPGITEAFF,TGTGCCAGCAGCGCACCAGGGATAACTGAAGCTTTCTTT
TRBV5-6,TRBJ1-5,.,.,CASSLVGAGQPQHF,TGTGCCAGCAGCTTGGTGGGGGCTGGTCAGCCCCAGCATTTT
TRBV5-4,TRBJ2-3,.,.,CASETGDTDTQYF,TGTGCCAGCGAGACGGGAGATACAGATACGCAGTATTTT
TRBV19,TRBJ1-2,.,.,CASSIPIGRNLGYTF,TGTGCCAGTAGTATTCCGATTGGCAGGAATTTAGGCTACACCTTC
TRBV6-5,TRBJ2-7,.,TRBD1,CASTQTGADEQYF,TGTGCCAGCACCCAGACAGGGGCCGACGAGCAGTACTTC
TRBV11-3,TRBJ2-6,.,.,CASSSGLVGANVLTF,TGTGCCAGCAGCTCCGGTTTAGTTGGGGCCAACGTCCTGACTTTC
TRBV5-1,TRBJ2-5,few,TRBD1,CASSLDQGARGETQYF,TGCGCCAGCAGCTTGGATCAGGGGGCGAGGGGAGAGACCCAGTACTTC
TRBV10-3,TRBJ2-1,.,TRBD2,CAISDFLVAGEGSYNEQFF,TGTGCCATCAGTGACTTTTTGGTAGCGGGAGAGGGGTCCTACAATGAGCAGTTCTTC
TRBV5-1,TRBJ2-3,.,.,CASSFHGTSTDTQYF,TGCGCCAGCAGCTTCCACGGGACTAGCACAGATACGCAGTATTTT
TRBV6-1,TRBJ2-1,.,.,CASSGWRVGVYEQFF,TGTGCCAGCAGTGGATGGAGGGTTGGGGTCTATGAGCAGTTCTTC
TRBV28,TRBJ2-3,few,.,CASSSPFRTSTDTQYF,TGTGCCAGCAGTTCCCCTTTCCGGACAAGCACAGATACGCAGTATTTT
TRBV10-3,TRBJ1-1,.,.,CAISGGTANTEAFF,TGTGCCATCTCGGGAGGAACGGCGAACACTGAAGCTTTCTTT